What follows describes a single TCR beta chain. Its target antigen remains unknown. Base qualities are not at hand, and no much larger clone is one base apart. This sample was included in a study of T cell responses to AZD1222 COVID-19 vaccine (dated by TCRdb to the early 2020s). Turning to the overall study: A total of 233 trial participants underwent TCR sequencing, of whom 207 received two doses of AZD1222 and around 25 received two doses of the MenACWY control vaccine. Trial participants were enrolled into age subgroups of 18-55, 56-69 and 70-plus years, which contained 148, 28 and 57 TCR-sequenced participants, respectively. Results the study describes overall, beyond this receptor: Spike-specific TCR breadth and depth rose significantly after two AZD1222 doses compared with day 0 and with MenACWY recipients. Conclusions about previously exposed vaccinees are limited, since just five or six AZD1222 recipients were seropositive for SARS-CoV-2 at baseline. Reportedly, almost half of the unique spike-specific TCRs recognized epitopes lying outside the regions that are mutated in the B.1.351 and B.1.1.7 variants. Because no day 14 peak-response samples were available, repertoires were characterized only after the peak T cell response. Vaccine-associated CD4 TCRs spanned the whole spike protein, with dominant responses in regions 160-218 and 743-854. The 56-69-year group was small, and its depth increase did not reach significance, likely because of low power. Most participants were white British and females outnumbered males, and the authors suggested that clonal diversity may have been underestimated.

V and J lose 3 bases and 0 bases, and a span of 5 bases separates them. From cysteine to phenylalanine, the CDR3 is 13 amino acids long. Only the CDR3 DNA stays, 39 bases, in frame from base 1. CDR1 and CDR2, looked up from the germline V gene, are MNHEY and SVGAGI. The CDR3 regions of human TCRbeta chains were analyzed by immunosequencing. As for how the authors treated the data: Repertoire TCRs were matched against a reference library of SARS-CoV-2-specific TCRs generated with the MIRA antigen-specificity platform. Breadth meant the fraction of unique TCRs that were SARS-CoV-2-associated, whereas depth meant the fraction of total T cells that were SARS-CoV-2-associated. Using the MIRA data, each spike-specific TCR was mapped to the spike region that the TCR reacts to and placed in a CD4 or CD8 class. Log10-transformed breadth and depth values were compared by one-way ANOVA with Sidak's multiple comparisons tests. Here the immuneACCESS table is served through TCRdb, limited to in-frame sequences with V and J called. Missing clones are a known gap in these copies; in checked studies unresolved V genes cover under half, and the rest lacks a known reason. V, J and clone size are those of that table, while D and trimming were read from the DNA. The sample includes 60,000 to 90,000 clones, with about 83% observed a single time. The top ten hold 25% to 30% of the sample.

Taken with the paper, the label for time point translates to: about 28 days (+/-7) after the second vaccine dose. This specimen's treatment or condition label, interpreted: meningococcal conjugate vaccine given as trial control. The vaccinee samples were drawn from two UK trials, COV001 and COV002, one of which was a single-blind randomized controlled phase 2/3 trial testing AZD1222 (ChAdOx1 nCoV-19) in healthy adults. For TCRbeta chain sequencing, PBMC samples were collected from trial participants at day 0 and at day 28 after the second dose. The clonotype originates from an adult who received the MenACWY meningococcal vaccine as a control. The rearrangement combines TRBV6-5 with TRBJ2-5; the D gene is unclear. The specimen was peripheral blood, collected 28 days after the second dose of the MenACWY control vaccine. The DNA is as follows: TGTGCCAGCAGTTATCAGTACCAAGAGACCCAGTACTTC. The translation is CASSYQYQETQYF.